One TCR beta chain is described in this entry. Its antigen is as yet unknown. The germline V gene encodes CDR1 SGDLS and CDR2 YYNGEE. Trimming pared 3 bases from V and 8 bases from J, leaving 9 bases between. The CDR3 is 12 amino acids. TCRdb processed the reads anew with MiXCR; each CDR3 protein has one entry. Here the sample spans 50,000 or so distinct CDR3 sequences, about a fifth being singletons. The source of the sample is a study of T cell repertoires in cytomegalovirus infection. For the study at large: In the study, CMV epitopes included recently identified HLA-C-restricted and well-studied HLA-B-restricted ones. Indicated by public TCR beta signatures were CMV infection and matching HLA type. Study-wide results and caveats: Individuals carrying CMV plus the relevant HLA were identified by cumulative frequency of public TCR beta families. What dominated the ex vivo response were HLA-C-restricted CMV-specific TCR beta clonotypes.

The chain couples TRBV9 to TRBJ2-1, with D unresolved. Sample: CD8+ T cells from cultured PBMCs, taken from culture after CMV antigen stimulation. The TCR originated in a human donor in good health (CMV status not recorded). Some clones in this sample may be carry-over from other donors' samples. CDR3: CASSAKGDEQFF. As DNA, the CDR3 is TGTGCCAGCAGCGCGAAGGGCGATGAGCAGTTCTTC.